The clone carrying this TCR beta chain was recorded many times. Each CDR3 protein is one row after TCRdb ran MiXCR on the 5' RACE reads. The sample holds hundreds of thousands of distinct CDR3 sequences, 7% to 9% seen once. Trimming took off 5 bases at V and 1 base at J, with 8 bases between the two ends. The CDR3 totals 13 residues. Germline V lookup: CDR1 LNHDA, CDR2 SQIVND (reference sequence). This specimen comes from a study of T cells after yellow fever vaccination. This sequence originates from a man aged 18-30 years who received the YFV17D yellow fever vaccine. Sample: PBMCs, taken around 45 days after the first yellow fever vaccination. The genes are TRBV19 and TRBJ2-5; D not resolved. The CDR3 nucleotides read TGTGCCAGTAGTTTATCAGTCCAAGAGACCCAGTACTTC. Translating it yields CASSLSVQETQYF.